The sequence of this T cell receptor (beta chain) was determined in a study of T-cell reconstitution after alpha-beta-depleted transplantation in children. This CDR3 has 15 amino acids. The V gene's germline CDR1 is SGHVS and CDR2 FNYEAQ. Trimming pared 0 bases from V and 7 bases from J, leaving 16 bases between. Unique molecular identifiers were incorporated when the TCRbeta library was constructed. One entry per CDR3 protein results from TCRdb running MiXCR on the PCR reads. The table lists 500,000 to 750,000 distinct CDR3 sequences, roughly 13% of them singletons. This sequence was found in a male patient aged 10 to 17 who had a stem cell transplant for acute myeloid leukemia, so the T cells may come from the graft donor. The chain has TRBV7-6 and TRBJ2-7, with a weak D call TRBD1 (6 bases). Sequenced material: PBMCs, mostly from graft donor cells, taken 360 days after TCRalphabeta/CD19-depleted stem cell transplant. The CDR3 nucleotides read TGTGCCAGCAGCTTAGCACCTAGGACAGAAGGGGAGCAGTACTTC. Translating it yields CASSLAPRTEGEQYF.